This T cell receptor (beta chain) was recovered during a study of OX40 agonist ivuxolimab in advanced cancers. On the study more broadly: Dose-escalation patients suffered from hepatocellular carcinoma, melanoma, renal cell or head and neck cancer.

Notes on the study in general: Individuals who were partial responders at 0.1-3.0 mg/kg had clonal expansion that ranked among the lowest.

CDR1 and CDR2 from the germline V gene are SGHAT and FQNNGV. CDR3 length: 15 amino acids. The V end lost 3 bases, the J end lost 2 bases, and 11 bases lay between the germline ends. Generated by immunoSEQ multiplex PCR, the TCRdb table keeps only in-frame clones and is missing some. The sample yields 60,000 to 80,000 clones, around 80% seen once. As regards this clone: Its antigen is not known.

The gene calls are TRBV11-2 and TRBJ1-5, with a weak D call TRBD1 (5 bases). This TCR was recovered from an adult with an advanced solid tumor such as melanoma, head and neck, liver or kidney cancer. The sequences come from CD4+ or CD8+ T cells sorted from blood, collected in a trial of the OX40 agonist ivuxolimab. CDR3 sequence reads: CASSFDGAGNQPQHF. The CDR3 nucleotides are TGTGCCAGCAGCTTCGATGGGGCCGGCAATCAGCCCCAGCATTTT.